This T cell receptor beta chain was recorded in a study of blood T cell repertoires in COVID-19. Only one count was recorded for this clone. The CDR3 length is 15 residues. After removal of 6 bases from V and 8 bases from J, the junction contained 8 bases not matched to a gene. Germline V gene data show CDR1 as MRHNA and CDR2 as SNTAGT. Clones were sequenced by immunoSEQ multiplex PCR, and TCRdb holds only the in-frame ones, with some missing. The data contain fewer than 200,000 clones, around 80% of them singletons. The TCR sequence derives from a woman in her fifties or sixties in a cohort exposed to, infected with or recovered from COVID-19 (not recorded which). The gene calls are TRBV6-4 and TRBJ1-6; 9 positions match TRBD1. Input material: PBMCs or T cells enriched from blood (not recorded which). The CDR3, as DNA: TGTGCCAGCAGAGAGATGGGACAGGGCGATTCACCCCTCCACTTT. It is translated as CASREMGQGDSPLHF.